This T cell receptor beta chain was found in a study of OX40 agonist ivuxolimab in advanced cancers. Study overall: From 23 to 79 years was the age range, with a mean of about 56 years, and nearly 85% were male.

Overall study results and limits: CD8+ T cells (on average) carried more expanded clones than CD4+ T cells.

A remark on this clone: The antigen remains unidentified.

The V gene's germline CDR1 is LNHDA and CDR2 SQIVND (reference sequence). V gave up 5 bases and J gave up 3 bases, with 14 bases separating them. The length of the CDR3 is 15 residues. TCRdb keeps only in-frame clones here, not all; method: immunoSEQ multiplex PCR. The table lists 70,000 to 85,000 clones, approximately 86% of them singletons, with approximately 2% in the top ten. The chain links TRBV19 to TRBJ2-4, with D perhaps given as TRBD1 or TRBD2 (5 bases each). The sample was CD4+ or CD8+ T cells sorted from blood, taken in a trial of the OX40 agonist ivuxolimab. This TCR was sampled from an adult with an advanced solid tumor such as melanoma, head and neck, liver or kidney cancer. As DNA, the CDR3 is TGTGCCAGTAGTCCCCAAGGGGACGTCAAAAACATTCAGTACTTC. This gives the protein CASSPQGDVKNIQYF.